This T cell receptor beta chain was captured by sequencing in a study of blood T cell repertoires in COVID-19. Study-wide background: There were acute and convalescent COVID-19 samples, and they came from the United States, Italy and Spain.

J was trimmed by 4 bases and V by 6 bases; bases with no gene match: 4. Germline lookup yields CDR1 MNHEY and CDR2 SMNVEV (reference sequence). This CDR3 is 13 amino acids long. The protocol was immunoSEQ multiplex PCR, while the TCRdb copy is restricted to in-frame clones and leaves out a portion. The repertoire has some 180,000 clones, roughly 80% of them found once; the top ten carry roughly 14%. The sequenced sample consisted of PBMCs or T cells enriched from blood (not recorded which). This receptor was obtained from a man between 60 and 75 years old who had been exposed to COVID-19. J is TRBJ1-1 and V is TRBV27; 8 bases agree with TRBD1. This CDR3 reads CASSETGGTEAFF. CDR3 DNA: TGTGCCAGCAGCGAAACAGGGGGCACTGAAGCTTTCTTT.